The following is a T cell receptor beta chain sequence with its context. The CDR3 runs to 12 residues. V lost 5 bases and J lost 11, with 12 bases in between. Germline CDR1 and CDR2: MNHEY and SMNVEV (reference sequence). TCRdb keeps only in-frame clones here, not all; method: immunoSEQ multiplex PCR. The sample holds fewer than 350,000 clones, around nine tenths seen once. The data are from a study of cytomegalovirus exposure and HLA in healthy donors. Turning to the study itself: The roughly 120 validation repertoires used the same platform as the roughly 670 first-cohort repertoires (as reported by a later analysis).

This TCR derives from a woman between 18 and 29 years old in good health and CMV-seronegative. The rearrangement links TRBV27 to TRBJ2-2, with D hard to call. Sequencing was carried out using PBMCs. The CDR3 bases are TGTGCCAGCAGTCACGGTAGAGGAGAGCTGTTTTTT. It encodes CASSHGRGELFF.